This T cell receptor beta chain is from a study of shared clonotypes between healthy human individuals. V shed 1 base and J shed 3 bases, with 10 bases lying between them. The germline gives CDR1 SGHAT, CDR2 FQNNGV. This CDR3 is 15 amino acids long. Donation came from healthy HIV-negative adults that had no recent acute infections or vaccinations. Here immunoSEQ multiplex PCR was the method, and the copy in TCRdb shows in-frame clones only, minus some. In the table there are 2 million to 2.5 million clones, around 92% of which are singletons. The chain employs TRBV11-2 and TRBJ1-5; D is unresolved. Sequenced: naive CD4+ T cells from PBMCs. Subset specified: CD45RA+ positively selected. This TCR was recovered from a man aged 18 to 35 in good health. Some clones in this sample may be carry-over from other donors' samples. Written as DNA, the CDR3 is TGTGCCAGCAGCTTAGGTGCGGGTTCCAATCAGCCCCAGCATTTT. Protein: CASSLGAGSNQPQHF.